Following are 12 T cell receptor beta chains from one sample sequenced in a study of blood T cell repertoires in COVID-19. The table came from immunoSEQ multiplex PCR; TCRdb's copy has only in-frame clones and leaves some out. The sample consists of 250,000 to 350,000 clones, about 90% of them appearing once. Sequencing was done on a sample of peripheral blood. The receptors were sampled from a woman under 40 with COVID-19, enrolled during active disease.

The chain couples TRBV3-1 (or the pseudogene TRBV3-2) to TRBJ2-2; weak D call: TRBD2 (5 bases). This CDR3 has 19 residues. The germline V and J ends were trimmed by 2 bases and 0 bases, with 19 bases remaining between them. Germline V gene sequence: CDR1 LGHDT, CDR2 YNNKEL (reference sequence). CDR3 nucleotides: TGTGCCAGCAGCCAATTGGAGGTCCGGCGGTTCGCGAACACCGGGGAGCTGTTTTTT. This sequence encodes CASSQLEVRRFANTGELFF.

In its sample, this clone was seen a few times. CDR3: CASSPPQGQGQETQYF. The CDR3, as DNA: TGTGCCAGCTCACCACCGCAGGGGCAGGGACAAGAGACCCAGTACTTC. V and J are TRBV18 and TRBJ2-5, with a tentative D call TRBD1 (6 bases). The V end was cut by 0 bases, the J end by 2 bases, with 13 bases between. The CDR3 consists of 16 residues. Germline CDR1 and CDR2: KGHSH and LQKENI.

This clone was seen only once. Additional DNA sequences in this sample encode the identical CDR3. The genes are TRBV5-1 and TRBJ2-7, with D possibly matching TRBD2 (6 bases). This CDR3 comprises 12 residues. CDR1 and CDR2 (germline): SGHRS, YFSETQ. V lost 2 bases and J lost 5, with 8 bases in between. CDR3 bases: TGCGCCAGCAGCTTTAGCGGCAACGAGCAGTACTTC. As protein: CASSFSGNEQYF.

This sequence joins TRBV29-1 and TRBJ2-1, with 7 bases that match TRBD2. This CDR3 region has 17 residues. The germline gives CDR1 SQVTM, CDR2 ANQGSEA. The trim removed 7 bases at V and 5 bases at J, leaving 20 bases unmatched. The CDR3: CSAPHKRGLRSNNEQFF. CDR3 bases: TGCAGCGCCCCTCATAAGCGGGGTCTCCGAAGCAACAATGAGCAGTTCTTC.

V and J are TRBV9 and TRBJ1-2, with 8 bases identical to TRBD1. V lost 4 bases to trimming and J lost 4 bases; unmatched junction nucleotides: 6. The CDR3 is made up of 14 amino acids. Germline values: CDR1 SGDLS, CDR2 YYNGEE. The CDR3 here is CASSPRQGRYGYTF. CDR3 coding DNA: TGTGCCAGCAGCCCCCGACAGGGGCGCTATGGCTACACCTTC.

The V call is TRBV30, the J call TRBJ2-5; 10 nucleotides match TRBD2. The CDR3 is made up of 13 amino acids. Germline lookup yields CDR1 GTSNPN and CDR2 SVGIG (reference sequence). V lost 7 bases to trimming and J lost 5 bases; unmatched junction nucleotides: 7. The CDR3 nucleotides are TGTGCCTTCACAGCGGGAGGGCTTGAGACCCAGTACTTC. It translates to CAFTAGGLETQYF.

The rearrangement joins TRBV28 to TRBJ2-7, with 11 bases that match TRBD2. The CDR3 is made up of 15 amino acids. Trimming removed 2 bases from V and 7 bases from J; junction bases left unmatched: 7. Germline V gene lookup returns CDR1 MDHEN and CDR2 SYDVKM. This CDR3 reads CASSLGASGRREQYF. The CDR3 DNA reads TGTGCCAGCAGTTTAGGGGCTAGCGGGAGGAGAGAGCAGTACTTC.

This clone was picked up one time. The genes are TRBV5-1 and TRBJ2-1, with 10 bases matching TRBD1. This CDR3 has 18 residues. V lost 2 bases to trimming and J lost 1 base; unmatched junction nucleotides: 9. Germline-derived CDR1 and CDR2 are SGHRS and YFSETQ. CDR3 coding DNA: TGCGCCAGCAGCTTCGGGGACAGGGGCGTACGTTCCTACAATGAGCAGTTCTTC. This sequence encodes CASSFGDRGVRSYNEQFF.

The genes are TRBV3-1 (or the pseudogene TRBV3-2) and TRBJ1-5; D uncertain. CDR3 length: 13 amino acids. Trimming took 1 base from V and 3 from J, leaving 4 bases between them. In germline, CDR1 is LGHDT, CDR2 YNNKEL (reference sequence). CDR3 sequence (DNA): TGTGCCAGCAGCCAAGCTTTCAATCAGCCCCAGCATTTT. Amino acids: CASSQAFNQPQHF.

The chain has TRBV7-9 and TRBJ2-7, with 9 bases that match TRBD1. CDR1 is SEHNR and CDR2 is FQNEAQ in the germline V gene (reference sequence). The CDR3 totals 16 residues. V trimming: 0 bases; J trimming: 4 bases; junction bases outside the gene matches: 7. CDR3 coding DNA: TGTGCCAGCAGCTTAGCCCGGGACAGGGTAGGGTACGAGCAGTACTTC. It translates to CASSLARDRVGYEQYF. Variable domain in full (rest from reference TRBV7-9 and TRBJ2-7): DTGVSQNPRHKITKRGQNVTFRCDPISEHNRLYWYRQTLGQGPEFLTYFQNEAQLEKSRLLSDRFSAERPKGSFSTLEIQRTEQGDSAMYLCASSLARDRVGYEQYFGPGTRLTVT.

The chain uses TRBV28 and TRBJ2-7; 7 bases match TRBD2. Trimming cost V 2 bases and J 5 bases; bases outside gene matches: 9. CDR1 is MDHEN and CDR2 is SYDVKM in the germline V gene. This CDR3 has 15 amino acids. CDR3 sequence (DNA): TGTGCCAGCAGTTTACTATGGGGAGGGGCTAACGAGCAGTACTTC. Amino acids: CASSLLWGGANEQYF.

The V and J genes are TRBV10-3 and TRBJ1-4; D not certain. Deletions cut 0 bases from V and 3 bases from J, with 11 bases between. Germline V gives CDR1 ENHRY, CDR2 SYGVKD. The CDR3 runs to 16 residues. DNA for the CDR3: TGTGCCATCAGTGAGTCGACGCAGGCGCCTAATGAAAAACTGTTTTTT. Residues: CAISESTQAPNEKLFF.